This entry lists 29 T cell receptor beta chains sequenced from one sample in a study of T-cell reconstitution after alpha-beta-depleted transplantation in children. TCRbeta library preparation incorporated unique molecular identifiers. One entry per CDR3 protein results from TCRdb running MiXCR on the PCR reads. Among about 900,000 distinct CDR3 sequences, around 30% were seen once, and the ten largest hold 25% to 35%. This sample comprised PBMCs, mostly from graft donor cells, obtained 360 days after TCRalphabeta/CD19-depleted stem cell transplant. Source of these receptors: a boy under three years old who had a stem cell transplant for SCID, so the T cells may come from the graft donor.

There are a few counts of this clonotype. V usage is TRBV20-1 and J usage is TRBJ2-7, with D uncertain. CDR3 length: 13 residues. The germline V gene encodes CDR1 DFQATT and CDR2 SNEGSKA (reference sequence). The V gene lost 0 bases and the J gene lost 3 bases, with 9 bases spanning the gap. The CDR3 DNA reads as TGCAGTGCTAGAGATCCGATACGCTACGAGCAGTACTTC. This sequence encodes CSARDPIRYEQYF.

In this sample, this clonotype turned up a few times. This rearrangement joins TRBV13 to TRBJ1-3, with D unclear. Germline values: CDR1 PRHDT, CDR2 FYEKMQ (reference sequence). This CDR3 is 12 amino acids long. Trimming removed 8 bases from V and 6 bases from J, with 11 bases in between. As DNA, the CDR3 is TGTGCCAGCCGCGGGTTTCAAAACACCATATATTTT. Protein: CASRGFQNTIYF.

The CDR3 bases are TGTGCCAGCAGCTCGTACATGGATACGCAGTATTTT. Translating it yields CASSSYMDTQYF. The rearrangement links TRBV11-2 to TRBJ2-3, with D hard to call. The CDR3 totals 12 residues. V lost 4 bases and J 6 bases, leaving 8 bases between the germline ends. Germline V gene data show CDR1 as SGHAT and CDR2 as FQNNGV. The full variable domain, with the rest looked up from reference TRBV11-2 and TRBJ2-3, is EAGVAQSPRYKIIEKRQSVAFWCNPISGHATLYWYQQILGQGPKLLIQFQNNGVVDDSQLPKDRFSAERLKGVDSTLKIQPAKLEDSAVYLCASSSYMDTQYFGPGTRLTVL.

This chain links TRBV9 with TRBJ2-3, with D perhaps being TRBD1 or TRBD2 (5 bases each). Germline-derived CDR1 and CDR2 are SGDLS and YYNGEE. V lost 0 bases, J lost 4 bases, and 15 bases lay in between. The CDR3 is made up of 16 amino acids. The CDR3 sequence is CASSVDPGPKSDTQYF. CDR3 DNA: TGTGCCAGCAGCGTAGATCCGGGACCTAAGTCAGATACGCAGTATTTT.

There are a few counts of this clonotype. The chain carries TRBV4-3 and TRBJ2-3; D gene unclear. V lost 0 bases and J lost 5, with 18 bases in between. The CDR3 spans 17 residues. Per the germline V gene, CDR1 is LGHNA and CDR2 is YSLEER. The CDR3 loop is CASSQDPGPLKGDTQYF. The CDR3 region has the DNA TGCGCCAGCAGCCAAGATCCTGGCCCCCTGAAGGGAGATACGCAGTATTTT.

J is TRBJ1-1 and V is TRBV11-2; D perhaps matches TRBD1 (5 bases). The CDR3 has 12 residues. The V gene's germline CDR1 is SGHAT and CDR2 FQNNGV. The V and J ends lost 3 bases and 10 bases respectively, with 12 bases between them. The CDR3 here is CASSFRTGGAFF. CDR3 nucleotides: TGTGCCAGCAGCTTTCGGACGGGGGGAGCTTTCTTT.

This rearrangement joins TRBV6-1 to TRBJ2-5; 9 bases map to TRBD1. This CDR3 is built from 14 residues. Germline values: CDR1 MNHNS, CDR2 SASEGT. The V segment lost 5 bases and the J segment 4 bases; nucleotides outside the gene matches: 5. The CDR3, as DNA: TGTGCCAGCAGTCGACAGGGGGGGCGAGAGACCCAGTACTTC. Its translation is CASSRQGGRETQYF.

The chain carries TRBV9 and TRBJ2-1, with D tentatively TRBD2 (5 bases). Germline V lookup: CDR1 SGDLS, CDR2 YYNGEE. The CDR3 runs to 16 residues. V was trimmed by 2 bases and J by 8 bases, leaving 20 bases between them. Here the CDR3 reads CASSVPKRTPRDEQFF. The CDR3 DNA reads TGTGCCAGCAGCGTCCCTAAGCGGACCCCTCGGGATGAGCAGTTCTTC.

The chain recombines TRBV12-3 or TRBV12-4 with TRBJ2-1; TRBD2 matches at 10 bases. Trimming took 6 bases from V and 11 from J; bases not matched to a gene: 4. The CDR3 contains 12 residues. This chain's CDR3 is CASRPTSGQQFF. CDR3 bases: TGTGCCAGCAGGCCGACTAGCGGGCAGCAGTTCTTC.

The rearrangement uses TRBV28 and TRBJ2-1; 7 bases are shared with TRBD2. Germline values: CDR1 MDHEN, CDR2 SYDVKM. V lost 8 bases to trimming and J lost 0 bases; unmatched junction nucleotides: 7. CDR3 size: 15 residues. CDR3 in amino acids: CASQKAGNSYNEQFF. The CDR3 DNA reads as TGTGCCAGCCAAAAAGCGGGGAACTCCTACAATGAGCAGTTCTTC.

This clonotype was seen a handful of times. The genes are TRBV4-2 and TRBJ1-4; weak D call: TRBD1 (5 bases). The ends were cut back, 2 bases at V and 8 bases at J, with 18 bases in the middle. The CDR3 spans 16 residues. CDR1 is LGHNA, CDR2 YNFKEQ, per germline. The CDR3 DNA follows: TGTGCCAGCAGCCAATCATTTTACGGGACGCCCGAAAAACTGTTTTTT. Amino acids: CASSQSFYGTPEKLFF.

Only a few counts were recorded for this clonotype. The V gene is TRBV3-1, the J gene TRBJ2-2; unclear D gene. The CDR3 runs to 15 residues. Trimming left V 4 bases short and J 5 bases short, with 14 bases between. The germline gives CDR1 LGHDT, CDR2 YNNKEL (reference sequence). The CDR3 reads CASSRILLLTGELFF. CDR3 bases: TGTGCCAGCAGCCGAATTTTGTTGTTGACCGGGGAGCTGTTTTTT.

This rearrangement joins TRBV19 to TRBJ2-1; 8 bases fit TRBD2. The CDR3 is 13 residues long. Per the germline V gene, CDR1 is LNHDA and CDR2 is SQIVND (reference sequence). V lost 8 bases, J lost 0 bases, and 0 bases stayed unmatched. Here the CDR3 DNA reads TGTGCCAGTGGGACTAGCTCCTACAATGAGCAGTTCTTC. This gives the protein CASGTSSYNEQFF.

V gene TRBV5-5 combines with J gene TRBJ2-5, with D perhaps being TRBD1 or TRBD2 (5 bases each). This CDR3 spans 17 amino acids. V lost 1 base, J lost 5 bases, and 21 bases lay in between. In germline, CDR1 is SGHKS, CDR2 YYEKEE (reference sequence). The CDR3 DNA reads as TGTGCCAGCAGCTTGTTGGGACCACGACCCCTCCGGGAGACCCAGTACTTC. Encoded protein: CASSLLGPRPLRETQYF.

This sequence joins TRBV2 and TRBJ2-7, with D perhaps given as TRBD1 or TRBD2 (5 bases each). Between the trimmed V and J ends, which lost 8 bases and 6 bases, there was a span of 17 bases. Looked up from germline, CDR1 is SNHLY and CDR2 is FYNNEI. The CDR3 spans 13 residues. In nucleotides, the CDR3 is TGTGCCAGCTGGGGACCACCCCTTCTCGAGCAGTACTTC. This codes for CASWGPPLLEQYF.

The V gene is TRBV20-1, the J gene TRBJ1-5; D is unclear. With 0 bases removed from V and 0 bases from J, the gap between germline ends came to 6 bases. Germline V gene data show CDR1 as DFQATT and CDR2 as SNEGSKA (reference sequence). This CDR3 region has 14 residues. CDR3 sequence reads: CSAREGTSNQPQHF. In DNA, the CDR3 is TGCAGTGCTAGAGAGGGCACTAGCAATCAGCCCCAGCATTTT.

The chain uses TRBV29-1 and TRBJ2-3, with D uncertain. The germline V and J ends were trimmed by 8 bases and 3 bases, with 15 bases remaining between them. CDR3 size: 13 residues. Germline-derived CDR1 and CDR2 are SQVTM and ANQGSEA. CDR3 region: CSPKELGTDTQYF. The DNA for the CDR3 is TGCAGCCCGAAGGAGTTGGGGACAGATACGCAGTATTTT.

The rearrangement uses TRBV10-3 and TRBJ2-7; TRBD2 is a possible D gene (6 bases). The V end was cut by 3 bases, the J end by 2 bases, with 11 bases between. This CDR3 has 14 amino acids. The germline V gene encodes CDR1 ENHRY and CDR2 SYGVKD. The CDR3 DNA follows: TGTGCCATCAGTGAACGGACGGGAGCCTACGAGCAGTACTTC. Its protein is CAISERTGAYEQYF.

The genes are TRBV12-3 or TRBV12-4 and TRBJ1-2, with 10 bases lining up with TRBD1. Trimming removed 5 bases from V and 4 bases from J; junction bases left unmatched: 7. The CDR3 extends over 15 amino acids. The CDR3 bases are TGTGCCAGCAGTACCCGGGACAGGGGATCCTATGGCTACACCTTC. This encodes CASSTRDRGSYGYTF.

This clonotype came up a few times. This chain joins TRBV7-9 and TRBJ1-1; D gene unclear. The CDR3 totals 11 residues. Germline values: CDR1 SEHNR, CDR2 FQNEAQ (reference sequence). V lost 5 bases to trimming and J lost 10 bases, with 11 bases between them. CDR3 in DNA: TGTGCCAGCAGCCCCCGCCCTGGAGCTTTCTTT. Translating it yields CASSPRPGAFF.

The rearrangement joins TRBV12-3 or TRBV12-4 to TRBJ2-1; 7 positions agree with TRBD2. The CDR3 is made up of 16 amino acids. V shed 1 base and J 9 bases; nucleotides not matched to a gene: 12. The CDR3 protein is CASSLVRPVGGGEQFF. CDR3 bases: TGTGCCAGCAGTTTAGTCCGGCCAGTTGGGGGGGGTGAGCAGTTCTTC.

The CDR3 sequence is CASSCPGTSVDNEQFF. Written as DNA, the CDR3 is TGTGCCAGCAGCTGTCCCGGGACTAGCGTAGACAATGAGCAGTTCTTC. The chain is built from TRBV7-2 and TRBJ2-1; 10 positions match TRBD2. Germline V lookup: CDR1 SGHTA, CDR2 FQGNSA. J gave up 5 bases and V 4 bases, and 8 bases lay outside the gene matches. This CDR3 has 16 residues. The entire variable domain, with the rest obtained from reference TRBV7-2 and TRBJ2-1, is as follows: GAGVSQSPSNKVTEKGKDVELRCDPISGHTALYWYRQSLGQGLEFLIYFQGNSAPDKSGLPSDRFSAERTGGSVSTLTIQRTQQEDSAVYLCASSCPGTSVDNEQFFGPGTRLTVL.

The V and J genes are TRBV12-3 or TRBV12-4 and TRBJ2-3; perhaps TRBD1 as D (5 bases). The CDR3 is made up of 15 amino acids. V was pared by 5 bases and J by 6 bases, with 18 bases between. The CDR3 region is CASSAWGLAGDTQYF. CDR3 bases: TGTGCCAGCAGTGCCTGGGGCCTCGCAGGGGATACGCAGTATTTT.

This clonotype has just a few counts. The rearrangement links TRBV11-1 to TRBJ1-1, with D possibly being TRBD1 (5 bases). The V end was cut by 0 bases, the J end by 1 base, with 18 bases between. Germline CDR1 and CDR2: SGHAT and FQDESV (reference sequence). There are 18 residues in the CDR3. CDR3 in DNA: TGTGCCAGCAGCTTAGCGCGTTGGGGTGGGGCCGAGAACACTGAAGCTTTCTTT. Translated: CASSLARWGGAENTEAFF. The full variable domain, rest sourced from reference TRBV11-1 and TRBJ1-1, is EAEVAQSPRYKITEKSQAVAFWCDPISGHATLYWYRQILGQGPELLVQFQDESVVDDSQLPKDRFSAERLKGVDSTLKIQPAELGDSAMYLCASSLARWGGAENTEAFFGQGTRLTVV.

V gene TRBV12-3 or TRBV12-4 combines with J gene TRBJ1-1; D is ambiguous. V lost 3 bases and J lost 1, with 9 bases in between. The CDR3 runs to 14 residues. The CDR3 DNA follows: TGTGCCAGCAGTTTTGACCGACCGAACACTGAAGCTTTCTTT. This sequence encodes CASSFDRPNTEAFF.

This clonotype was picked up a small number of times. The J gene is TRBJ1-2, the V gene TRBV5-1; a weak D match, TRBD1 (5 bases). The ends were cut back, 3 bases at V and 2 bases at J, with 14 bases in the middle. CDR1 is SGHRS, CDR2 YFSETQ, per germline. CDR3 size: 15 residues. CDR3 protein: CASSWGGQGNYGYTF. The CDR3 DNA reads as TGCGCCAGCAGCTGGGGCGGGCAAGGAAACTATGGCTACACCTTC.

V is TRBV4-2 and J is TRBJ2-2; no clear D gene. This CDR3 is 17 amino acids long. Germline V gives CDR1 LGHNA, CDR2 YNFKEQ. V dropped 4 bases and J dropped 2 bases, with 17 bases sitting between them. This chain's CDR3 is CASSRELADLNTGELFF. The DNA of the CDR3 is TGTGCCAGCAGCCGCGAGTTGGCAGACCTCAACACCGGGGAGCTGTTTTTT.

This chain links TRBV5-1 with TRBJ2-5, with TRBD2 matching 10 bases. In germline, CDR1 is SGHRS, CDR2 YFSETQ. V lost 2 bases, J lost 2 bases, and 9 bases stayed unmatched. The CDR3 length is 17 residues. The CDR3 DNA reads TGCGCCAGCAGCTTAGGCACCCTAGCGGGGGTACAAGAGACCCAGTACTTC. As protein: CASSLGTLAGVQETQYF. Looking up the rest from reference TRBV5-1 and TRBJ2-5 gives the full variable domain: KAGVTQTPRYLIKTRGQQVTLSCSPISGHRSVSWYQQTPGQGLQFLFEYFSETQRNKGNFPGRFSGRQFSNSRSEMNVSTLELGDSALYLCASSLGTLAGVQETQYFGPGTRLLVL.

The chain is built from TRBV7-9 and TRBJ2-5, with D perhaps TRBD1 (5 bases). Germline V CDR1 and CDR2: SEHNR, FQNEAQ (reference sequence). V lost 5 bases, J lost 4 bases, and 14 bases lay in between. The CDR3 runs to 14 residues. The CDR3 region has the DNA TGTGCCAGCAGCCAGACAGTGGGTTTAGAGACCCAGTACTTC. Its protein is CASSQTVGLETQYF. Combining the CDR3 with reference TRBV7-9 and TRBJ2-5 gives the whole variable domain DTGVSQNPRHKITKRGQNVTFRCDPISEHNRLYWYRQTLGQGPEFLTYFQNEAQLEKSRLLSDRFSAERPKGSFSTLEIQRTEQGDSAMYLCASSQTVGLETQYFGPGTRLLVL.